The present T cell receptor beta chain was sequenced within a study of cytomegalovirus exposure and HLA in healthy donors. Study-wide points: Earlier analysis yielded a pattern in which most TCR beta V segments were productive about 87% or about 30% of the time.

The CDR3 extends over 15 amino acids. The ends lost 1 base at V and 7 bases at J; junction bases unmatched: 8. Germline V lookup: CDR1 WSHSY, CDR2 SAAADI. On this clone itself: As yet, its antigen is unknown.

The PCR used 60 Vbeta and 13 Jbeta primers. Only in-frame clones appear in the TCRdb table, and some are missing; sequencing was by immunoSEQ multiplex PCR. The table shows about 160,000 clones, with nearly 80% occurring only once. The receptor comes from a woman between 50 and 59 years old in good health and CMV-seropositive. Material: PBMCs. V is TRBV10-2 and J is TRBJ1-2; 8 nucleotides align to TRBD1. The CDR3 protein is CASSEWSGGPTGYTF. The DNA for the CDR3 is TGCGCCAGCAGTGAGTGGTCAGGGGGCCCAACTGGCTACACCTTC.